The next 17 T cell receptor beta chains were all read from a single sample in a study of cytomegalovirus exposure and HLA in healthy donors. Primers: 60 Vbeta forward and 13 Jbeta reverse. Assay: immunoSEQ multiplex PCR; the TCRdb copy retains only in-frame clones and omits some. The sample holds over 150,000 clones, approximately 80% seen once. Sequences were obtained from PBMCs. The receptors derive from a male donor in good health and CMV-seronegative.

The chain carries TRBV19 and TRBJ1-6; TRBD1 matches at 12 bases. V dropped 9 bases and J dropped 10; count of bases not matched to a gene: 13. CDR1 and CDR2 from the germline V gene are LNHDA and SQIVND (reference sequence). The CDR3 runs 16 residues. This CDR3 reads CASRAGTGGAGSPLHF. The CDR3 nucleotides read TGTGCCAGCCGCGCGGGGACAGGGGGCGCGGGCTCACCCCTCCACTTT. The variable domain in full, completed from reference TRBV19 and TRBJ1-6, reads DGGITQSPKYLFRKEGQNVTLSCEQNLNHDAMYWYRQDPGQGLRLIYYSQIVNDFQKGDIAEGYSVSREKKESFPLTVTSAQKNPTAFYLCASRAGTGGAGSPLHFGNGTRLTVT.

This chain connects TRBV7-2 to TRBJ2-7, with 7 bases fitting TRBD1. The J segment lost 3 bases and the V segment lost 1 base, leaving 9 bases of the junction unmatched. The germline gives CDR1 SGHTA, CDR2 FQGNSA. The CDR3 is made up of 16 amino acids. CDR3 DNA: TGTGCCAGCAGCTTAGTCCCCTCGACAGGGAACTACGAGCAGTACTTC. Its translation is CASSLVPSTGNYEQYF.

The chain recombines TRBV29-1 with TRBJ1-4; weak D call: TRBD1 (5 bases). Germline loops: CDR1 SQVTM, CDR2 ANQGSEA. The CDR3 spans 12 residues. V lost 1 base, J lost 13 bases, and 13 bases lay in between. The CDR3 reads CSVEVPGGVLFF. For the CDR3, the DNA is TGCAGCGTTGAAGTCCCGGGGGGGGTACTGTTTTTT.

This sequence joins TRBV6-5 and TRBJ1-3; D is unresolved. CDR3 size: 15 residues. The V gene's germline CDR1 is MNHEY and CDR2 SVGAGI. V was pared by 0 bases and J by 10 bases, with 16 bases between. This chain's CDR3 is CASSYSGSPGGTIYF. The CDR3, as DNA: TGTGCCAGCAGTTACTCGGGCAGCCCTGGAGGGACCATATATTTT.

In this sample, this clone turned up many times. The V gene is TRBV10-3, the J gene TRBJ1-1, with 7 nucleotides matching TRBD1. CDR1 is ENHRY and CDR2 is SYGVKD in the germline V gene. The CDR3 extends over 17 amino acids. With 2 bases clipped from V and 0 bases from J, the junction kept 9 bases outside the gene matches. CDR3: CAISELRQGGLNTEAFF. The DNA for the CDR3 is TGTGCCATCAGTGAGCTTCGACAGGGTGGGTTGAACACTGAAGCTTTCTTT.

The chain uses TRBV29-1 and TRBJ1-2; 10 nucleotides match TRBD1. CDR3 size: 15 residues. From germline, CDR1 is SQVTM and CDR2 ANQGSEA. J was trimmed by 7 bases and V by 7 bases; bases with no gene match: 15. The CDR3 is CSALTKMGQGSGYTF. The CDR3 DNA reads TGCAGCGCCCTGACTAAGATGGGACAGGGGAGTGGCTACACCTTC.

This clone was detected ten times or more. The V gene is TRBV4-2, the J gene TRBJ1-1; 11 bases agree with TRBD1. There are 14 residues in the CDR3. V shed 1 base and J 10 bases; nucleotides not matched to a gene: 5. In germline, CDR1 is LGHNA, CDR2 YNFKEQ. As DNA, the CDR3 is TGTGCCAGCAGCCAAGGGACAGGGGGCGCCTCAGCTTTCTTT. It is translated as CASSQGTGGASAFF.

The V gene is TRBV7-2, the J gene TRBJ1-5; D not certain. From germline, CDR1 is SGHTA and CDR2 FQGNSA. Trimming pared 5 bases from V and 6 bases from J, leaving 11 bases between. CDR3 length: 13 amino acids. The chain's CDR3 is CASSTTLGQPQHF. The CDR3 DNA follows: TGTGCCAGCAGCACGACTCTTGGTCAGCCCCAGCATTTT.

This chain joins TRBV9 and TRBJ2-3; 9 bases fit TRBD1. The V gene end was trimmed by 4 bases and the J gene end by 1 base; junction bases not matched to a gene: 7. This CDR3 is 16 amino acids long. The germline V gene has CDR1 SGDLS and CDR2 YYNGEE. The CDR3 DNA is TGTGCCAGCAGCTCCCGGACAGGGGAACGCACAGATACGCAGTATTTT. Residues: CASSSRTGERTDTQYF.

The chain couples TRBV28 to TRBJ2-2, with 9 bases aligning to TRBD1. The CDR3 consists of 16 residues. Germline loops: CDR1 MDHEN, CDR2 SYDVKM. Losses at the gene ends were 5 bases for V and 1 base for J; bases not matched to a gene: 5. The CDR3 is CASSPGQGKNTGELFF. The CDR3 DNA follows: TGTGCCAGCAGTCCCGGACAGGGGAAGAACACCGGGGAGCTGTTTTTT.

CDR3 sequence: CASSPGTRQNTEAFF. CDR3 DNA sequence: TGTGCCAGCAGCCCGGGGACAAGGCAGAACACTGAAGCTTTCTTT. The genes are TRBV2 and TRBJ1-1; possible D gene TRBD1, 6 bases. This CDR3 spans 15 amino acids. Trimming took off 6 bases at V and 1 base at J, with 15 bases between the two ends. From germline, CDR1 is SNHLY and CDR2 FYNNEI.

The CDR3 DNA follows: TGTGCCAGCAGTGAAATCGTTGGCATTTACGAGCAGTACTTC. Its translation is CASSEIVGIYEQYF. The chain is built from TRBV6-1 and TRBJ2-7; unclear D gene. Germline V gives CDR1 MNHNS, CDR2 SASEGT. V was clipped by 2 bases and J by 4 bases, with 12 bases between them. The CDR3 is 14 amino acids.

The chain is built from TRBV28 and TRBJ1-2; no clear D. CDR3 length equals 16 residues. Germline V gene lookup returns CDR1 MDHEN and CDR2 SYDVKM. The V end was cut by 5 bases, the J end by 3 bases, with 19 bases between. CDR3 sequence (DNA): TGTGCCAGCAGTCCGTATCCATGGAGGGCCGACTATGGCTACACCTTC. Translation: CASSPYPWRADYGYTF.

In this sample, this clone turned up a few times. V usage is TRBV7-2 and J usage is TRBJ1-4, with 11 bases fitting TRBD1. This CDR3 is built from 15 residues. Germline CDR1 and CDR2: SGHTA and FQGNSA. J gave up 7 bases and V 5 bases, and 6 bases lay outside the gene matches. The CDR3 here is CASSPGQGATEKLFF. CDR3 in DNA: TGTGCCAGCAGCCCTGGACAGGGGGCGACTGAAAAACTGTTTTTT.

This clone was seen only once. The chain uses TRBV27 and TRBJ1-2, with TRBD1 matching over 11 bases. V shed 5 bases, J shed 4 bases, and the junction held 6 bases outside the gene matches. CDR1 is MNHEY, CDR2 SMNVEV, per germline (reference sequence). The CDR3 has 15 amino acids. In nucleotides, the CDR3 is TGTGCCAGCAGTAGCCCGGGACAGGGGGTCTATGGCTACACCTTC. The encoded protein is CASSSPGQGVYGYTF.

This rearrangement joins TRBV19 to TRBJ1-5, with D maybe TRBD1 (5 bases). The length of the CDR3 is 15 residues. In germline, CDR1 is LNHDA, CDR2 SQIVND (reference sequence). Deletions cut 7 bases from V and 0 bases from J, with 13 bases between. The CDR3 DNA follows: TGTGCCAGTATGACCGGGGGAAATAGCAATCAGCCCCAGCATTTT. Protein sequence: CASMTGGNSNQPQHF.

The chain has TRBV5-1 and TRBJ2-1, with 10 bases matching TRBD1. V was pared by 2 bases and J by 6 bases, with 8 bases of the junction left unmatched. The CDR3 loop spans 16 amino acids. Germline V gives CDR1 SGHRS, CDR2 YFSETQ. For the CDR3, the DNA is TGCGCCAGCAGCTTTCTGACAGGGGGCAGGAGCAATGAGCAGTTCTTC. It yields the protein CASSFLTGGRSNEQFF.